This T cell receptor beta chain was retrieved from a study of HIV-infected patients and healthy controls. A single record per CDR3 protein comes from TCRdb applying MiXCR to the 5' RACE reads. This sample has some 67,000 distinct CDR3 sequences, with 15% to 20% found just once. This CDR3 contains 11 residues. Germline assignment: CDR1 MDHEN and CDR2 SYDVKM. Trimming shortened V by 6 bases and J by 8 bases, and 5 bases separated the two germline ends. The chain recombines TRBV28 with TRBJ1-6; D is uncertain. Sequenced: CD4+ T cells from blood. The TCR originated in a human donor in good health. CDR3 coding DNA: TGTGCCAGCAGGTCGTATTCACCCCTCCACTTT. It specifies CASRSYSPLHF.